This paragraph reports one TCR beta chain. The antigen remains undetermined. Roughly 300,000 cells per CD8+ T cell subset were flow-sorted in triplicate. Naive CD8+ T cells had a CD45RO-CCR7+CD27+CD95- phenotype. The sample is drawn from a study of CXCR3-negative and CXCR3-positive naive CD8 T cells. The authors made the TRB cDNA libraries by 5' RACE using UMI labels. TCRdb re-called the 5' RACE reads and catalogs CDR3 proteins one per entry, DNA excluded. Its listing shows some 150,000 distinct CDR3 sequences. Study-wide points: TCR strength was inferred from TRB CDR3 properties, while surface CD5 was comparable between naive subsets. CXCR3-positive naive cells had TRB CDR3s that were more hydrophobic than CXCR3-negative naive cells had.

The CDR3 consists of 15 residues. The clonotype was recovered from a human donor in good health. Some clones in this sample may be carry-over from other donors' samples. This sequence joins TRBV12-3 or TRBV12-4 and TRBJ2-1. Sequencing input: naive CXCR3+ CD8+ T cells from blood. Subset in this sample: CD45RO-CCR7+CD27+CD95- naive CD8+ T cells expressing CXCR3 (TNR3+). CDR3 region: CASSDQPDPHSEQYF.